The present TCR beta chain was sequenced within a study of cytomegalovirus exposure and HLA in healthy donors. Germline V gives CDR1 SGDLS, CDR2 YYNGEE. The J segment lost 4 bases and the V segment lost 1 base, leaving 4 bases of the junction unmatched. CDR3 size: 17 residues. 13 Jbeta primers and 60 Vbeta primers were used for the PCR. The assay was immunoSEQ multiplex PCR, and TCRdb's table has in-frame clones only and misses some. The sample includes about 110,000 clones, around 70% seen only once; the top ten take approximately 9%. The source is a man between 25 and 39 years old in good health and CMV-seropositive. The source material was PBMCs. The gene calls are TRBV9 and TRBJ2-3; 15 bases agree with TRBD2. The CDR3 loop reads CASSVTGLAGGPDTQYF. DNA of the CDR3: TGTGCCAGCAGCGTAACGGGACTAGCGGGAGGTCCAGATACGCAGTATTTT.